Given below is one TCR beta chain in context. Using immunoSEQ multiplex PCR, the repertoire was profiled, and TCRdb retains in-frame clones only, with some absent. The top ten clones hold roughly 0.13% of a sample with some 2,000,000 clones, almost 96% of them seen once. Germline CDR1 reads SGHNT; CDR2 reads YYREEE (reference sequence). The V and J ends lost 4 bases and 6 bases, in that order; junction bases with no gene match: 9. This CDR3 has 15 residues. These data belong to a study of shared clonotypes between healthy human individuals. Sequenced: naive CD4+ T cells sorted from blood. The subset denotes: CD45RA+ positively selected. The sequence derives from a man between 18 and 29 years old in good health. The V and J genes are TRBV5-4 and TRBJ2-2; TRBD1 aligns across 7 bases. The CDR3, as DNA: TGTGCCAGCAGCAACCGGGACAGAGTCTCCGGGGAGCTGTTTTTT. This encodes CASSNRDRVSGELFF.